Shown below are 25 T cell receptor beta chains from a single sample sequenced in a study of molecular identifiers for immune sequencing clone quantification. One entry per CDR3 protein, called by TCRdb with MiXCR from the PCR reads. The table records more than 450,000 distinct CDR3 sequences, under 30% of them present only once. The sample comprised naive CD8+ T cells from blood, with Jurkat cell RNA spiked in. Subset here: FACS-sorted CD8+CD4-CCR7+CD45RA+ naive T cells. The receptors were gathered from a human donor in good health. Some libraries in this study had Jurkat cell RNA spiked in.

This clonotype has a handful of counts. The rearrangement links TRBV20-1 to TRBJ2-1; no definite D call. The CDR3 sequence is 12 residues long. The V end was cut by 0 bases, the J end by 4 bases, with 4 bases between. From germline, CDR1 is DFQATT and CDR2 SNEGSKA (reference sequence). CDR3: CSARDFYNEQFF. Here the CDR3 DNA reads TGCAGTGCTAGAGACTTTTACAATGAGCAGTTCTTC.

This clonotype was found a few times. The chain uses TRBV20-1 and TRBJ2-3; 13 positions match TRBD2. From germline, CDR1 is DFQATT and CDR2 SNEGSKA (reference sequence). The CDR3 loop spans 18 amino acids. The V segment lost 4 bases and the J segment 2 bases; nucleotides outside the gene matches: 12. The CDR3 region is CSATGPGLAGMITDTQYF. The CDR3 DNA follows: TGCAGTGCTACGGGCCCGGGACTAGCGGGGATGATCACAGATACGCAGTATTTT.

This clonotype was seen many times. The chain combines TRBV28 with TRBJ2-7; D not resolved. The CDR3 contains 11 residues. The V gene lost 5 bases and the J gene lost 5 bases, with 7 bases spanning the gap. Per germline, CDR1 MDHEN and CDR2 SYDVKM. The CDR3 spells CASSHGHEQYF. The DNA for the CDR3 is TGTGCCAGCAGTCACGGGCACGAGCAGTACTTC.

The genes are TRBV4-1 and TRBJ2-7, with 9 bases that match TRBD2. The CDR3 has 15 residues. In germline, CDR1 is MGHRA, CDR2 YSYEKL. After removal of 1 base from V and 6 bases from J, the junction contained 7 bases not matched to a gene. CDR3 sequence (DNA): TGCGCCAGCAGCCAAGGTATTGCGGGGGGGATCGAGCAGTACTTC. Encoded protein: CASSQGIAGGIEQYF.

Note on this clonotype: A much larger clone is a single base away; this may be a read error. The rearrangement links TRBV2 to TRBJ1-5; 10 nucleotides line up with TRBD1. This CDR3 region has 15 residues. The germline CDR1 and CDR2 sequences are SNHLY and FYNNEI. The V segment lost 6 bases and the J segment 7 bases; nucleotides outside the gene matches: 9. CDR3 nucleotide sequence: TGTGCCAGCAGGAGTTTGACAGGGGGCAGCCAGCCCCAGCATTTT. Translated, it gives CASRSLTGGSQPQHF.

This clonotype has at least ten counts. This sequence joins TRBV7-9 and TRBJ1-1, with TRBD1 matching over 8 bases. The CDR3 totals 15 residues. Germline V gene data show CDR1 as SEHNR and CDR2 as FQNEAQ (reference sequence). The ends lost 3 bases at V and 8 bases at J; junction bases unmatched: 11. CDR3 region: CASSLPTGDGREAFF. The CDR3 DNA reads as TGTGCCAGCAGCTTGCCGACAGGGGATGGTAGGGAAGCTTTCTTT.

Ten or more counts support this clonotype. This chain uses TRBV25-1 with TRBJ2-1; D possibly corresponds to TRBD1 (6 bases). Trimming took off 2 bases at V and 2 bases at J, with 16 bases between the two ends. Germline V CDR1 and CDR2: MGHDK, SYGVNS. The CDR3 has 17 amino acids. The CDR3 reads CASSEQRGSTPYNEQFF. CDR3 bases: TGTGCCAGCAGTGAACAAAGGGGGTCAACCCCCTACAATGAGCAGTTCTTC.

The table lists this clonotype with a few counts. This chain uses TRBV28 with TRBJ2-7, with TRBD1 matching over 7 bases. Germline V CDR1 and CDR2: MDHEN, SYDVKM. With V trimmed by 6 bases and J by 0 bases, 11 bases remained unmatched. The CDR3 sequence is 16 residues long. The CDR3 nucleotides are TGTGCCAGCAGGCGGCCGGGGACAGCCTACTCCTACGAGCAGTACTTC. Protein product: CASRRPGTAYSYEQYF.

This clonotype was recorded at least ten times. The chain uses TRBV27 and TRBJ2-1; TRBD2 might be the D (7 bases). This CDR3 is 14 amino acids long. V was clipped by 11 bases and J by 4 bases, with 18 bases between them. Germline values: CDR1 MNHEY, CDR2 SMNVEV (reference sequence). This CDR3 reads CAAKEGGRYNEQFF. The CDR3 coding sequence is TGTGCCGCCAAGGAGGGGGGGAGATACAATGAGCAGTTCTTC.

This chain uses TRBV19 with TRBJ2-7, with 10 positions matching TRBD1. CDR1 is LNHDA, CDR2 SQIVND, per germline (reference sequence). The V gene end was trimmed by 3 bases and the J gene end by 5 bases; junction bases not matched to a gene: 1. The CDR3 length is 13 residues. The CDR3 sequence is CASSIGTGDEQYF. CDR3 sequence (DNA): TGTGCCAGTAGTATCGGGACAGGGGACGAGCAGTACTTC.

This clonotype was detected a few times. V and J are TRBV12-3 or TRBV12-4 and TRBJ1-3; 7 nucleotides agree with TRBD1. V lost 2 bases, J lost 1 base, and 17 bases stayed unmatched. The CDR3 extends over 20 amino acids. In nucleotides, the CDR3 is TGTGCCAGCAGTTTAAGAGGGACAGTGGGAAGAGGTGGTTCTGGAAACACCATATATTTT. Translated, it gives CASSLRGTVGRGGSGNTIYF.

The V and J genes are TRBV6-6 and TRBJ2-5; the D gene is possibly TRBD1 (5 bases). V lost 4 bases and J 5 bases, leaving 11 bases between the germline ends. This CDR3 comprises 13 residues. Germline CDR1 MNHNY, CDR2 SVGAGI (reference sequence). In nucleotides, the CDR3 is TGTGCCAGCAGTTCAGTGGGGCTGGAGACCCAGTACTTC. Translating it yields CASSSVGLETQYF.

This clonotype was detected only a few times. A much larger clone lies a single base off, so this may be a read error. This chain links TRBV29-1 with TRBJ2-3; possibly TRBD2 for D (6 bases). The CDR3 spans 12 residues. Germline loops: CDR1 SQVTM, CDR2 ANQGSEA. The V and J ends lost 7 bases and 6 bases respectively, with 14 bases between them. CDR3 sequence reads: CSAERVADTQYF. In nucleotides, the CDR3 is TGCAGCGCAGAGCGGGTGGCCGATACGCAGTATTTT.

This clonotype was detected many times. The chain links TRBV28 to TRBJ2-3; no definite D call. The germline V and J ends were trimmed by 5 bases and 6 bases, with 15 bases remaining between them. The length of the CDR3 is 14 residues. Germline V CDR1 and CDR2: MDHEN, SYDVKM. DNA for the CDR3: TGTGCCAGCAGTCCCGAGGTCCCAACCGATACGCAGTATTTT. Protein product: CASSPEVPTDTQYF.

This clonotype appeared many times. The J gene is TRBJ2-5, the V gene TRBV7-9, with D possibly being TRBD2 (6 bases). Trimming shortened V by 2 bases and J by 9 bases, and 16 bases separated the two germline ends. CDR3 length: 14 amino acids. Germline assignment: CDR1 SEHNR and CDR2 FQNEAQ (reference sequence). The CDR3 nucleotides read TGTGCCAGCAGCTTACGATCATCCCCGGGGGCCCAGTACTTC. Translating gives CASSLRSSPGAQYF.

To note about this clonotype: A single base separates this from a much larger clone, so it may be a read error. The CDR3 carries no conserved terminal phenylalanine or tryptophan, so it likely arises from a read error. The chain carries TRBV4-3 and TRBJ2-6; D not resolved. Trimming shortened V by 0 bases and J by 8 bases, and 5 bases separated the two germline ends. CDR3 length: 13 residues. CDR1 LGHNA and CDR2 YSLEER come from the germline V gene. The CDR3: CASSQDVSNVLTL. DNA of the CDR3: TGCGCCAGCAGCCAAGATGTGTCCAACGTCCTGACTCTC.

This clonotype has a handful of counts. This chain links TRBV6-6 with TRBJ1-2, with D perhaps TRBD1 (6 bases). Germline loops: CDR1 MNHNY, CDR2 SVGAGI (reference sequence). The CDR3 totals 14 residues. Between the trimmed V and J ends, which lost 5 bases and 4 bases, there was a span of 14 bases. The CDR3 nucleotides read TGTGCCAGCAGTATCGGACAGCGGTTCTATGGCTACACCTTC. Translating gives CASSIGQRFYGYTF.

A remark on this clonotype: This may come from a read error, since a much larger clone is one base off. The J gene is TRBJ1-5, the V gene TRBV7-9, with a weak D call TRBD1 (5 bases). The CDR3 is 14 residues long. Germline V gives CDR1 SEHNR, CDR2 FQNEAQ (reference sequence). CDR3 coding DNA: TGTGCCAGCAGCTTAGGGGGAGGGGATCAGCACCAGCATTTT. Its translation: CASSLGGGDQHQHF.

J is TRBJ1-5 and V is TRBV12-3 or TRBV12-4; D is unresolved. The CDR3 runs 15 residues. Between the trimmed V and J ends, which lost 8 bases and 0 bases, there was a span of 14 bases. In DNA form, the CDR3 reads TGTGCCAGCGGCAAAGGAATTACTAGCAATCAGCCCCAGCATTTT. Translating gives CASGKGITSNQPQHF.

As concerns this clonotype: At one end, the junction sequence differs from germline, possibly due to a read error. In nucleotides, the CDR3 is TGTGCCAGCAGCTCCGCCGGGGTAGCGGGAGTGTACGAGCAGTCCTTC. Translated, it gives CASSSAGVAGVYEQSF. The V and J genes are TRBV5-3 and TRBJ2-7; 9 nucleotides agree with TRBD2. TRBV5-3 is flagged as an ORF with uncertain function. The CDR3 has 16 residues.

The CDR3 region is CASSSGGEPQHF. The CDR3 DNA reads TGTGCCAGCAGCTCCGGTGGGGAGCCCCAGCATTTT. This rearrangement joins TRBV7-6 to TRBJ1-5; D call uncertain. This CDR3 is 12 amino acids long. V lost 4 bases, J lost 8 bases, and 9 bases lay in between. Germline CDR1 and CDR2: SGHVS and FNYEAQ.

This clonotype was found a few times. As DNA, the CDR3 is TGTGCCAGCAGTTTACTCTCAGGGGAAGGCGAGGAGACCCAGTACTTC. Its protein product is CASSLLSGEGEETQYF. V usage is TRBV12-3 or TRBV12-4 and J usage is TRBJ2-5; perhaps TRBD1 as D (6 bases). V lost 2 bases and J 5 bases, leaving 18 bases between the germline ends. CDR3 length: 16 amino acids.

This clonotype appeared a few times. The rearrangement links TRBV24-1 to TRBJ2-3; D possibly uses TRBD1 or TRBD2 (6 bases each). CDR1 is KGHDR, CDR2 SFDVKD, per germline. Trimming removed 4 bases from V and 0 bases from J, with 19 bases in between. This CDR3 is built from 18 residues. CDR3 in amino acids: CATSDPRGGMGSTDTQYF. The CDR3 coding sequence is TGTGCCACCAGTGACCCTAGAGGGGGGATGGGAAGCACAGATACGCAGTATTTT.

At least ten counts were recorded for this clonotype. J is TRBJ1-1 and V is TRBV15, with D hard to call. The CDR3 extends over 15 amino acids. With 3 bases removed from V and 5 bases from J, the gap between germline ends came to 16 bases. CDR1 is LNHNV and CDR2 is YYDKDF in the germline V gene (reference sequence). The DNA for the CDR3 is TGTGCCACCAGCAGCAAACGGGCCCCAGGAACTGAAGCTTTCTTT. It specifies CATSSKRAPGTEAFF. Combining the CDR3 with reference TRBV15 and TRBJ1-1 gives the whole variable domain DAMVIQNPRYQVTQFGKPVTLSCSQTLNHNVMYWYQQKSSQAPKLLFHYYDKDFNNEADTPDNFQSRRPNTSFCFLDIRSPGLGDTAMYLCATSSKRAPGTEAFFGQGTRLTVV.

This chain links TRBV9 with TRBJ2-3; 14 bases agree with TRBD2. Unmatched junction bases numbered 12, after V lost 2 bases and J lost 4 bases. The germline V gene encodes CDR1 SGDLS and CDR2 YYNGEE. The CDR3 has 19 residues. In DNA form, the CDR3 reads TGTGCCAGCAGCGTTTCTCCCGAGGGGACTAGCGGGAGAGCAGATACGCAGTATTTT. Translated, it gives CASSVSPEGTSGRADTQYF. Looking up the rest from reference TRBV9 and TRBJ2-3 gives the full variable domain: DSGVTQTPKHLITATGQRVTLRCSPRSGDLSVYWYQQSLDQGLQFLIQYYNGEERAKGNILERFSAQQFPDLHSELNLSSLELGDSALYFCASSVSPEGTSGRADTQYFGPGTRLTVL.